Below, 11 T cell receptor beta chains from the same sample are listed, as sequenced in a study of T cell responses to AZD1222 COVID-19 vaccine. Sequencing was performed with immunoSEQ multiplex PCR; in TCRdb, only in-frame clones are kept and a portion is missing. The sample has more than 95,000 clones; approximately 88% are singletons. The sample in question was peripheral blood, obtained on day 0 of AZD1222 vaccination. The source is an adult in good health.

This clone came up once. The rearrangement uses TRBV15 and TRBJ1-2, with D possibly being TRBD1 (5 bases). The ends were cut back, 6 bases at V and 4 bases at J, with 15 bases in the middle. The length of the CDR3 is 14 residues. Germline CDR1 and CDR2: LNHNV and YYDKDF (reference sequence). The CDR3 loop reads CATSGEGRSYGYTF. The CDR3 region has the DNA TGTGCCACCAGTGGTGAGGGGAGGAGCTATGGCTACACCTTC.

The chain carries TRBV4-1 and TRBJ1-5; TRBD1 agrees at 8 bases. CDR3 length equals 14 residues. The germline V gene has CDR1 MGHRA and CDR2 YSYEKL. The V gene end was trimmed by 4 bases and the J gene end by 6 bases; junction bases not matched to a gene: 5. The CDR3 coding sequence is TGCGCCAGCAGCCTTGACAGGGGAATTCAGCCCCAGCATTTT. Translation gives CASSLDRGIQPQHF.

CDR3 region: CASSPWTYTGELFF. As DNA, the CDR3 is TGTGCCAGCAGCCCTTGGACCTACACCGGGGAGCTGTTTTTT. The chain recombines TRBV5-8 with TRBJ2-2; D gene ambiguous. V was shortened by 4 bases and J by 3 bases, with 10 bases between the two germline ends. Germline values: CDR1 SGHTS, CDR2 YDEGEE. CDR3 length: 14 amino acids.

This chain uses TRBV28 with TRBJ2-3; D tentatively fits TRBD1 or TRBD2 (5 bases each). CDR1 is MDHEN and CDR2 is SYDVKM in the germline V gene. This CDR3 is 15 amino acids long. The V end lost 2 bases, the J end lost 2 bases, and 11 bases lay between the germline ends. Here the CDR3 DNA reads TGTGCCAGCAGTTTAAGGGACCCTTCCACAGATACGCAGTATTTT. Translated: CASSLRDPSTDTQYF.

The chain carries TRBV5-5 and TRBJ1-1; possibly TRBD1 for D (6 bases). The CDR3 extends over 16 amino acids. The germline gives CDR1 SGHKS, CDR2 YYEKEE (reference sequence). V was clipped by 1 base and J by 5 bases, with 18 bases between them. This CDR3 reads CASSLLARTGRTEAFF. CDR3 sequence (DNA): TGTGCCAGCAGCTTGCTGGCGAGAACAGGGAGGACTGAAGCTTTCTTT.

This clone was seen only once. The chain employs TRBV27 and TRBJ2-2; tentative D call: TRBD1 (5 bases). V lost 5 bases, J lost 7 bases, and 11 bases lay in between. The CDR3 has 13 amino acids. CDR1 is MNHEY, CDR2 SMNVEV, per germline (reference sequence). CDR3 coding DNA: TGTGCCAGCAGTCAAGGGGAACTCGGGGAGCTGTTTTTT. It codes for CASSQGELGELFF.

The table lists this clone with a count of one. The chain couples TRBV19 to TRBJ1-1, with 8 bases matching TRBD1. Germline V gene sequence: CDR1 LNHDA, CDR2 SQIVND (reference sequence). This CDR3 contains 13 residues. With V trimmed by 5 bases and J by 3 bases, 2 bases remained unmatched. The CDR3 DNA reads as TGTGCCAGTAGTCAGGGGGCGGACACTGAAGCTTTCTTT. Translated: CASSQGADTEAFF.

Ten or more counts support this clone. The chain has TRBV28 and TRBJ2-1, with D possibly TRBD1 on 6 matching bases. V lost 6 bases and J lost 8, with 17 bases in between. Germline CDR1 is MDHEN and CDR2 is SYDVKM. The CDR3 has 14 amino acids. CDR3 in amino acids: CASSLDSSMDEQFF. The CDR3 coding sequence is TGTGCCAGCAGCTTGGACAGCTCAATGGATGAGCAGTTCTTC.

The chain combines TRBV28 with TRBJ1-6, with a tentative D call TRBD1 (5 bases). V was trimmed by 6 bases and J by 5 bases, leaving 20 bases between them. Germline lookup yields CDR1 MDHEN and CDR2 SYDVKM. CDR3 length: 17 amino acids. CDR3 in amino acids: CASRAWGDLRDNSPLHF. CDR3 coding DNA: TGTGCCAGCAGAGCTTGGGGGGATCTGCGGGATAATTCACCCCTCCACTTT.

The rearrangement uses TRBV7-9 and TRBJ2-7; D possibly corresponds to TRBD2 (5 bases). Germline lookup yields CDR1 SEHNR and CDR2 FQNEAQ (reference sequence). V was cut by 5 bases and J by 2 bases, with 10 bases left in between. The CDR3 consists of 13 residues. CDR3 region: CASSPPTTYEQYF. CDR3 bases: TGTGCCAGCAGCCCACCGACTACCTACGAGCAGTACTTC.

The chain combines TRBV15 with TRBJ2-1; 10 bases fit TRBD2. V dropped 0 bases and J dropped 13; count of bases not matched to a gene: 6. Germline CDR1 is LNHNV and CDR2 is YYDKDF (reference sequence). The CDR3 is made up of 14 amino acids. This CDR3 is CATSREGLANSQFF. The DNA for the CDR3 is TGTGCCACCAGCAGAGAGGGACTAGCGAACTCACAGTTCTTC.